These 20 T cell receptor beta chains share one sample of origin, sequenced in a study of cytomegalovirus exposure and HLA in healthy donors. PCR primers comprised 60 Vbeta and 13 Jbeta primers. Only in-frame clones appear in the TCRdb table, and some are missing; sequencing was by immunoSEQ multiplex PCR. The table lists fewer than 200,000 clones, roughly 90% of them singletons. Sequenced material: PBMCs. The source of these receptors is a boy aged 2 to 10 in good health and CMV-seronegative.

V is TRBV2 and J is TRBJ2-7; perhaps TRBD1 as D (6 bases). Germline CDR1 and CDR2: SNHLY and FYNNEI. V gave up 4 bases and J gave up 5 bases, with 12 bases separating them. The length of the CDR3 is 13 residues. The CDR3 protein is CASSAQGKHEQYF. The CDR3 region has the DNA TGTGCCAGCAGTGCACAGGGTAAACACGAGCAGTACTTC.

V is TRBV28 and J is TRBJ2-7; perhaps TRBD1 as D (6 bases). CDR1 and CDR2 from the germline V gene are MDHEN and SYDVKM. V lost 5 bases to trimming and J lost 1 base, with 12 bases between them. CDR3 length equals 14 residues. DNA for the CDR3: TGTGCCAGCAGTACCTTGGGACATTCCTACGAGCAGTACTTC. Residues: CASSTLGHSYEQYF.

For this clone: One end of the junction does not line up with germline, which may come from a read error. The CDR3 bases are TGTTCCAGCAGCTTGGGAGAGGGAGACGAGCAGTACTTC. Protein product: CSSSLGEGDEQYF. This chain links TRBV7-9 with TRBJ2-7, with TRBD2 as a possible D gene (5 bases). CDR1 and CDR2 (germline): SEHNR, FQNEAQ (reference sequence). This CDR3 region has 13 residues.

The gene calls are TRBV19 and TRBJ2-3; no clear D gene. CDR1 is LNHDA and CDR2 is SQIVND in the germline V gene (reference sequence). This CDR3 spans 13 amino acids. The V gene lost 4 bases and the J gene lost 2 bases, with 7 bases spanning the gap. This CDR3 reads CASSKLTTDTQYF. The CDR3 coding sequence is TGTGCCAGTAGTAAGCTAACCACAGATACGCAGTATTTT.

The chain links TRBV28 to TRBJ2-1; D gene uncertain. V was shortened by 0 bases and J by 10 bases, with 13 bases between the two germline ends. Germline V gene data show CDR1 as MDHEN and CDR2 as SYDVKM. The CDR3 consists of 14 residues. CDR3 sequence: CASSLWSTPAEQFF. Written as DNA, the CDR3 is TGTGCCAGCAGTTTATGGTCTACGCCTGCGGAGCAGTTCTTC.

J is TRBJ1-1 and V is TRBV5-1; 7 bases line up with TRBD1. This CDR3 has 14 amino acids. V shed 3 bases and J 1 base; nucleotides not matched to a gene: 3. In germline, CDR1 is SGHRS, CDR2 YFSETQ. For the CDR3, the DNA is TGCGCCAGCAGCTGGGGGACAGAGAACACTGAAGCTTTCTTT. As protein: CASSWGTENTEAFF.

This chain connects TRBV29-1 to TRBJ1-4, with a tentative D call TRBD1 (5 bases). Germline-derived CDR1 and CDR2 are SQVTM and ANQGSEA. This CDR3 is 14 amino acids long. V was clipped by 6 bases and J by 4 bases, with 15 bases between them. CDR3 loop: CSVLMTAYNEKLFF. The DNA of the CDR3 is TGCAGCGTCCTGATGACAGCCTATAATGAAAAACTGTTTTTT.

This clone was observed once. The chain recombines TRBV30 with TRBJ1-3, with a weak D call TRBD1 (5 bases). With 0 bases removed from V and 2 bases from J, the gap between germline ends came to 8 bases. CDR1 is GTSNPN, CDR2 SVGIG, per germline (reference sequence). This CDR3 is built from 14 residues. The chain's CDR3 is CAWSVGGTGNTIYF. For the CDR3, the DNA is TGTGCCTGGAGTGTTGGGGGGACTGGAAACACCATATATTTT.

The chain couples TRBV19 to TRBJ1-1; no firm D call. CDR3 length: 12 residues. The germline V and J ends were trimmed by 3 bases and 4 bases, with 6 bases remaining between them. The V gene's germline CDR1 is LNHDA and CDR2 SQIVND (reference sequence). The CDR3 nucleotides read TGTGCCAGTAGTATGGTCGGCACTGAAGCTTTCTTT. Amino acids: CASSMVGTEAFF.

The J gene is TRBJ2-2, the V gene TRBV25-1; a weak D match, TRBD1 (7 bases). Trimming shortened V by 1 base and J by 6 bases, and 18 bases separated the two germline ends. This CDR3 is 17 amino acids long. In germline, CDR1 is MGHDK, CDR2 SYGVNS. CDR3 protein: CASSESVWQGEAGELFF. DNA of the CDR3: TGTGCCAGCAGTGAATCCGTTTGGCAGGGGGAGGCCGGGGAGCTGTTTTTT.

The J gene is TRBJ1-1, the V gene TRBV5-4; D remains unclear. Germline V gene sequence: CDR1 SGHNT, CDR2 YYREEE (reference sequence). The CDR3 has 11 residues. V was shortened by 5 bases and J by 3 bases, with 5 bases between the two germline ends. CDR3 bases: TGTGCCAGCAGGGCAGACACTGAAGCTTTCTTT. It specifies CASRADTEAFF.

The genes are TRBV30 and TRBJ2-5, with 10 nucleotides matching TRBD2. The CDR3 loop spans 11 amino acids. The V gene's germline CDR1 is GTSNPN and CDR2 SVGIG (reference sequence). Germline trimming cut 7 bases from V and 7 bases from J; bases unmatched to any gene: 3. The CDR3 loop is CASQRGGTQYF. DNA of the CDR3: TGTGCCTCCCAGCGGGGGGGGACCCAGTACTTC. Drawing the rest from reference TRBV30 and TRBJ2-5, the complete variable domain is SQTIHQWPATLVQPVGSPLSLECTVEGTSNPNLYWYRQAAGRGLQLLFYSVGIGQISSEVPQNLSASRPQDRQFILSSKKLLLSDSGFYLCASQRGGTQYFGPGTRLLVL.

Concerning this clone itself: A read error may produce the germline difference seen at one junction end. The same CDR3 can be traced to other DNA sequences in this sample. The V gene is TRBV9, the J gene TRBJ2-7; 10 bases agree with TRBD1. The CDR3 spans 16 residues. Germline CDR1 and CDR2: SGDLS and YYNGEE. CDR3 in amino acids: CASSAAGQGFVYEQYF. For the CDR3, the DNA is TGTGCCAGCAGCGCCGCGGGACAGGGGTTCGTCTACGAGCAATACTTC.

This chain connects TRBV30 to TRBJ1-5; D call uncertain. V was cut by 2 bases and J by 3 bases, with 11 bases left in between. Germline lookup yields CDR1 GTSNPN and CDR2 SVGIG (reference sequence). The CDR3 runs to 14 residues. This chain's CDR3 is CAWSTTRINQPQHF. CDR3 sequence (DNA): TGTGCCTGGAGTACGACTCGGATCAATCAGCCCCAGCATTTT.

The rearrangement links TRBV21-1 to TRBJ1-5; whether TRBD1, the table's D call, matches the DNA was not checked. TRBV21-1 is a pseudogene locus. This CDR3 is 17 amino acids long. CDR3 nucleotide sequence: TGTGCCAGCAGCAAAGGGAGACAGATTTATAGCAATCAGCCCCAGCATTTT. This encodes CASSKGRQIYSNQPQHF.

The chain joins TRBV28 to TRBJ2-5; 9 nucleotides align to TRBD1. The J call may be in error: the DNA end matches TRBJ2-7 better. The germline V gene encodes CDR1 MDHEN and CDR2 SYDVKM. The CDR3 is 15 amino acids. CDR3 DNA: TGTGCCAGCACTCCAGCGAGGGGACAGGGTTCCGAGCAGTACTTC. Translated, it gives CASTPARGQGSEQYF.

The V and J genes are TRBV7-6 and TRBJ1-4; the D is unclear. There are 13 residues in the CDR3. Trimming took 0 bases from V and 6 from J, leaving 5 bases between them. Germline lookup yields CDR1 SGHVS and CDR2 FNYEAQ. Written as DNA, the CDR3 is TGTGCCAGCAGCTTAGCTGAGGATGAAAAACTGTTTTTT. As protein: CASSLAEDEKLFF.

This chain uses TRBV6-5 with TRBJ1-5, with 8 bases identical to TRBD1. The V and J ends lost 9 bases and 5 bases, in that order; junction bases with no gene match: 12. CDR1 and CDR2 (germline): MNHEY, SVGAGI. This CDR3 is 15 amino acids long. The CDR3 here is CASRDGQGGHQPQHF. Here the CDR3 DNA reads TGTGCCAGTAGGGACGGACAGGGAGGACATCAGCCCCAGCATTTT.

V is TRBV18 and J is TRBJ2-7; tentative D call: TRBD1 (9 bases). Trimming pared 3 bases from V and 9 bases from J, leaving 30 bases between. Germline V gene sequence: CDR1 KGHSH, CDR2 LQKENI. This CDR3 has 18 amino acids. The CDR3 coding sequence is TGTGCCAGCTCACCCGGACAGGGGCAAGGCGGGAGGCCAGGCGTGCAGTACTTC. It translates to CASSPGQGQGGRPGVQYF.

The CDR3 region is CASSWTSGSAGFEQYF. The DNA for the CDR3 is TGTGCCAGCAGCTGGACTAGCGGGAGCGCGGGATTCGAGCAGTACTTC. This sequence joins TRBV7-2 and TRBJ2-7, with TRBD2 matching 13 bases. The CDR3 is 16 amino acids. From germline, CDR1 is SGHTA and CDR2 FQGNSA. V shed 4 bases and J 6 bases; nucleotides not matched to a gene: 9.